The clone carrying this T cell receptor beta chain was seen ten or more times. What it recognizes is unknown. The CDR3 loop spans 15 amino acids. Germline lookup yields CDR1 DFQATT and CDR2 SNEGSKA (reference sequence). Trimming cost V 1 base and J 6 bases; bases outside gene matches: 6. This sample stems from a study of T cells in Graves' hyperthyroidism and ophthalmopathy. General study points: In the blood, most expanded thyroid clonotypes above 0.001 appeared as well.

Stable hyperthyroidism: no ophthalmopathy progression over 18 months of follow-up. RNA transcripts served as the template for amplifying TCR beta CDR3 regions. The HTBI primer set served for first-round RT-PCR of the TCR CDR3. TCRdb reprocessed the multiplex PCR reads via MiXCR and lists one record per CDR3 protein. The repertoire holds about 210,000 distinct CDR3 sequences, with more than 15% as singletons. The clonotype comes from a man in his fifties or sixties with Graves' hyperthyroidism. Sequenced material: blood. The chain couples TRBV20-1 to TRBJ2-1; 10 nucleotides agree with TRBD2. The CDR3 reads CSARVRTSGSNEQFF. The CDR3 DNA sequence: TGCAGTGCTAGAGTTAGGACTAGCGGAAGCAATGAGCAGTTCTTC.